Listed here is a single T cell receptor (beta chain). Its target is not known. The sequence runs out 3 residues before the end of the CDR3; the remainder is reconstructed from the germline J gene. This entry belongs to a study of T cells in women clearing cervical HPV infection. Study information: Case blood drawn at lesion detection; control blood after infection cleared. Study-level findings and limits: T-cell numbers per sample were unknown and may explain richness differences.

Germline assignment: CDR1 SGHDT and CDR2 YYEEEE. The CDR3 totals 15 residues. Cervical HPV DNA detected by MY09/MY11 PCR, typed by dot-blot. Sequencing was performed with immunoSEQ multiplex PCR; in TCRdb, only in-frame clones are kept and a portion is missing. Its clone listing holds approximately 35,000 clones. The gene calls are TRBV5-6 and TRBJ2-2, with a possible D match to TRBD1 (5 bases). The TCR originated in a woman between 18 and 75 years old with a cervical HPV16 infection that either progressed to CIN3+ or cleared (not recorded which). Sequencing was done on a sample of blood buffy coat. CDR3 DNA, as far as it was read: TGTGCCAGCAACGGCTGGGGCTACAGTAATGAAAAG. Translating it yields CASNGWGYSNEK. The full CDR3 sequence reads CASNGWGYSNEKLFF. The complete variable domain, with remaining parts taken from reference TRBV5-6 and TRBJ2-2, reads DAGVTQSPTHLIKTRGQQVTLRCSPKSGHDTVSWYQQALGQGPQFIFQYYEEEERQRGNFPDRFSGHQFPNYSSELNVNALLLGDSALYLCASNGWGYSNEKLFFGEGSRLTVL.